These T cell receptor beta chains were read from a single sample in a study of blood T cell repertoires in COVID-19. The protocol was immunoSEQ multiplex PCR, while the TCRdb copy is restricted to in-frame clones and leaves out a portion. There are about 240,000 clones in the sample; about four fifths occur only once, and roughly 9.6% lies in the top ten. The sequencing sample was made of peripheral blood. The source of these receptors is an elderly woman with acute or convalescent COVID-19. CDR3s leave out the opening cysteine and the closing phenylalanine or tryptophan. A D gene is named only where the DNA matches it firmly.

CDR3: ASSLGGRSYNEQF
J: TRBJ2-1
D: -
length: 13
V: TRBV11-3

CDR3: ATSPGTVTDTQY
J: TRBJ2-3
D: TRBD1
length: 12
V: TRBV24-1

CDR3: ASSVGDKWHEKLF
J: TRBJ1-4
D: -
length: 13
V: TRBV9

CDR3: ASAPPELYEQY
J: TRBJ2-7
D: -
length: 11
V: TRBV28

CDR3: ASGHTSYNEQF
J: TRBJ2-1
D: -
length: 11
V: TRBV5-1

CDR3: ASSVGGAGGENEQY
J: TRBJ2-7
D: TRBD1
length: 14
V: TRBV9

CDR3: AWSTRTGAGNTIY
J: TRBJ1-3
D: TRBD1
length: 13
V: TRBV30

CDR3: ASSQPGTSPNYGYT
J: TRBJ1-2
D: -
length: 14
V: TRBV11-2

CDR3: ASSLAITGGNTEAF
J: TRBJ1-1
D: TRBD1
length: 14
V: TRBV5-1

CDR3: ASSQGGTEAF
J: TRBJ1-1
D: TRBD1
length: 10
V: TRBV28

CDR3: ASTQGSGNNEQF
J: TRBJ2-1
D: TRBD2
length: 12
V: TRBV7-3

CDR3: ASAAGAGANVLT
J: TRBJ2-6
D: -
length: 12
V: TRBV5-1

CDR3: ASSLTDQQALGEQF
J: TRBJ2-1
D: -
length: 14
V: TRBV28

CDR3: ASSFVAGQPLEQF
J: TRBJ2-1
D: TRBD2
length: 13
V: TRBV7-9

CDR3: ASSDSRREQY
J: TRBJ2-7
D: -
length: 10
V: TRBV6-4

CDR3: ASSLVANTEAF
J: TRBJ1-1
D: -
length: 11
V: TRBV5-6

CDR3: ASSSTDRAPTYEQY
J: TRBJ2-7
D: TRBD1
length: 14
V: TRBV6-6

CDR3: AGGGTGGPNTQY
J: TRBJ2-3
D: -
length: 12
V: TRBV5-4

CDR3: ASSSRARGRREQY
J: TRBJ2-7
D: TRBD1
length: 13
V: TRBV6-2/TRBV6-3

CDR3: ASSPTGAQETQY
J: TRBJ2-5
D: TRBD1
length: 12
V: TRBV5-1

CDR3: ASSPDSDNSPLH
J: TRBJ1-6
D: -
length: 12
V: TRBV7-9

CDR3: ASSPLAGGLGEQF
J: TRBJ2-1
D: TRBD2
length: 13
V: TRBV2

CDR3: ASREVGLGMNTEAF
J: TRBJ1-1
D: -
length: 14
V: TRBV28

CDR3: ASRGVGSSYNSPLH
J: TRBJ1-6
D: -
length: 14
V: TRBV19

CDR3: ASSLDRDEQF
J: TRBJ2-1
D: -
length: 10
V: TRBV11-3

CDR3: ASSLRTGGGGTEAF
J: TRBJ1-1
D: TRBD1
length: 14
V: TRBV27

CDR3: ASSTRTGDRSPRGYT
J: TRBJ1-2
D: TRBD1
length: 15
V: TRBV16

CDR3: ASSSGSAGELF
J: TRBJ2-2
D: -
length: 11
V: TRBV7-7

CDR3: ASSFAGTASDTGELF
J: TRBJ2-2
D: -
length: 15
V: TRBV7-3

CDR3: ASSSPGTEAF
J: TRBJ1-1
D: -
length: 10
V: TRBV6-5

CDR3: ASSLVPGAAGATEAF
J: TRBJ1-1
D: -
length: 15
V: TRBV7-6